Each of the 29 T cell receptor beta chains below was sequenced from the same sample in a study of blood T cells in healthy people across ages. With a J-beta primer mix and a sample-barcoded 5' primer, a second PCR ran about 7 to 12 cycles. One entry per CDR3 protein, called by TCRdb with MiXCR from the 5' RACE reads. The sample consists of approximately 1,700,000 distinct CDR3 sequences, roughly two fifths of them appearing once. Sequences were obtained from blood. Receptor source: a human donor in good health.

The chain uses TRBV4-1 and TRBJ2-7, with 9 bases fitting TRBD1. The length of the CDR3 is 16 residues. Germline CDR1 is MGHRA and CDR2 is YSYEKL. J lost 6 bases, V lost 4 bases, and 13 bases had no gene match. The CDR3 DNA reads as TGCGCCAGCAGCCGGGTTCCGGGACAGGGTTCGCTCGAGCAGTACTTC. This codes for CASSRVPGQGSLEQYF.

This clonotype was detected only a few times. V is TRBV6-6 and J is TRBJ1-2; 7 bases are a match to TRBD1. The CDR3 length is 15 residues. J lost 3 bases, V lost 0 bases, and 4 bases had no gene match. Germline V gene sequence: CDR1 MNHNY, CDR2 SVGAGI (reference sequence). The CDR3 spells CASSYSDRADYGYTF. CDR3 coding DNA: TGTGCCAGCAGTTACTCAGACAGGGCGGACTATGGCTACACCTTC.

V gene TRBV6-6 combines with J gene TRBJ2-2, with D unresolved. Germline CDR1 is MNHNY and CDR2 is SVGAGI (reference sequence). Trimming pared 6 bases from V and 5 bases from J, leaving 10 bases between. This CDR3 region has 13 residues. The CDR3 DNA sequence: TGTGCCAGCAGCCAGGCCCAGACCGGGGAGCTGTTTTTT. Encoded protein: CASSQAQTGELFF.

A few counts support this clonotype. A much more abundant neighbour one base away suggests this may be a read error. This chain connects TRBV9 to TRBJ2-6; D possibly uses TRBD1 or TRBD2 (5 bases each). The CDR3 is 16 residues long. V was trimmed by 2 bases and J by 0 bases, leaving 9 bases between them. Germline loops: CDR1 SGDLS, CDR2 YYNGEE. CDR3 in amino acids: CASSVGRSSGANVLTF. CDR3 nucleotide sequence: TGTGCCAGCAGCGTGGGACGGAGCTCTGGGGCCAACGTCCTGACTTTC.

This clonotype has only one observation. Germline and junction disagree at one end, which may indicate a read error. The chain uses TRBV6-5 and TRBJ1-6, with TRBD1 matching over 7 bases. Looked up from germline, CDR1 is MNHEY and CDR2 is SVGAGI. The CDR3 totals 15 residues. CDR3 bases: TGTGCCGGCAGTTACCGAGCAGGGGGGAGTTCACCCCTCCACTTT. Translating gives CAGSYRAGGSSPLHF.

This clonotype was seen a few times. The CDR3 sequence: CATSDPATSGSSEQFF. The CDR3 DNA sequence: TGTGCCACCAGTGACCCAGCGACTAGCGGGAGCTCTGAGCAGTTCTTC. The J gene is TRBJ2-1, the V gene TRBV24-1; 12 nucleotides align to TRBD2. Germline V CDR1 and CDR2: KGHDR, SFDVKD. This CDR3 region has 16 residues. V shed 4 bases and J 9 bases; nucleotides not matched to a gene: 9.

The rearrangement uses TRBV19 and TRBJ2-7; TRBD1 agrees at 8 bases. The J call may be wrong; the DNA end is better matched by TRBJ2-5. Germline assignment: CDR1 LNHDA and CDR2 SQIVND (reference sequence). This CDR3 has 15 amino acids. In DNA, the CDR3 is TGTGCCAGCAGCCGTTTGGACAGGGTAGAGGAGACCCAGTACTTC. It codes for CASSRLDRVEETQYF.

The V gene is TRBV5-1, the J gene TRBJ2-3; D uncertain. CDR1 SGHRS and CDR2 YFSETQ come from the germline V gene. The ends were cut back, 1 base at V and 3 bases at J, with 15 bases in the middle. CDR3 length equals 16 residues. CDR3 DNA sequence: TGCGCCAGCAGCTTGAGAAGGAGTGGGTGGACAGATACGCAGTATTTT. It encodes CASSLRRSGWTDTQYF.

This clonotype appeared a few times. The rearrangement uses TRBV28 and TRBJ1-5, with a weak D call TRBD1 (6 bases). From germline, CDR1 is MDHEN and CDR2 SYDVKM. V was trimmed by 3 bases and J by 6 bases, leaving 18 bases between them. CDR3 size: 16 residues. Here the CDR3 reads CASSFNRGGGGQPQHF. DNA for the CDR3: TGTGCCAGCAGTTTCAACCGAGGGGGGGGAGGTCAGCCCCAGCATTTT. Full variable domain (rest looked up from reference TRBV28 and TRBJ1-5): DVKVTQSSRYLVKRTGEKVFLECVQDMDHENMFWYRQDPGLGLRLIYFSYDVKMKEKGDIPEGYSVSREKKERFSLILESASTNQTSMYLCASSFNRGGGGQPQHFGDGTRLSIL.

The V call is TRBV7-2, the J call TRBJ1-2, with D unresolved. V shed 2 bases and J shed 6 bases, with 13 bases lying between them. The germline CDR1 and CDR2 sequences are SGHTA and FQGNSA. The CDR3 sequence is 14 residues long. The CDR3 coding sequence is TGTGCCAGCAGCTTACTTGGGGTAGCGGATGGCTACACCTTC. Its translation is CASSLLGVADGYTF.

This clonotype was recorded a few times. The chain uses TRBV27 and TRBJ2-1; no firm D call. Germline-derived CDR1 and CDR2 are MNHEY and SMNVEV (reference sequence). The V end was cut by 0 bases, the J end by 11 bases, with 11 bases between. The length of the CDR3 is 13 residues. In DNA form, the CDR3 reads TGTGCCAGCAGTTTATCTTACGGTATTCAGCAGTTCTTC. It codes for CASSLSYGIQQFF.

CDR3 sequence reads: CASSVAGGPADTQYF. The CDR3 DNA sequence: TGTGCCAGCAGCGTAGCGGGGGGGCCAGCAGATACGCAGTATTTT. The V gene is TRBV9, the J gene TRBJ2-3, with TRBD2 matching over 8 bases. Germline V gene sequence: CDR1 SGDLS, CDR2 YYNGEE. The CDR3 extends over 15 amino acids. V gave up 0 bases and J gave up 4 bases; unmatched junction bases: 4.

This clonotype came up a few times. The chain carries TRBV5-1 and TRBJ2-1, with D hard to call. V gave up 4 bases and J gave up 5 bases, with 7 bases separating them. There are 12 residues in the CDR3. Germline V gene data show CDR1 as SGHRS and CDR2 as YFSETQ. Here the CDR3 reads CASSASDNEQFF. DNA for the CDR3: TGCGCCAGCAGCGCCTCAGACAATGAGCAGTTCTTC.

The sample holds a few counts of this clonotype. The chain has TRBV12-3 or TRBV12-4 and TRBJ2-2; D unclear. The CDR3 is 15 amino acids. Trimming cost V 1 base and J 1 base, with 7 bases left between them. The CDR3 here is CASSLVVMNTGELFF. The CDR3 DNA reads TGTGCCAGCAGTTTAGTTGTTATGAACACCGGGGAGCTGTTTTTT.

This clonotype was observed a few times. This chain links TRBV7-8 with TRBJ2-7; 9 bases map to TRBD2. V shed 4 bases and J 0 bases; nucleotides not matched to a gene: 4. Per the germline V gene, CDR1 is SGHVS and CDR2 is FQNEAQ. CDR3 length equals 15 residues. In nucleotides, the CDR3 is TGTGCCAGCAGCTCTAGCGGGGCCCCCTCCTACGAGCAGTACTTC. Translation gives CASSSSGAPSYEQYF.

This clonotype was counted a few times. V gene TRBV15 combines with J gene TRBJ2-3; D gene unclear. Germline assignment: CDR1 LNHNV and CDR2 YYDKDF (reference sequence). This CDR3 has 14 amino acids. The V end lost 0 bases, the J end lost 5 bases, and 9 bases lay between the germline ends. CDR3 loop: CATSRDLRKDTQYF. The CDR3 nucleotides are TGTGCCACCAGCAGAGATCTGAGAAAAGATACGCAGTATTTT.

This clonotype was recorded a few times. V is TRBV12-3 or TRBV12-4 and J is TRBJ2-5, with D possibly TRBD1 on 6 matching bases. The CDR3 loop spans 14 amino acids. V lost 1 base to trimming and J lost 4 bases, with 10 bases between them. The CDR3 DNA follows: TGTGCCAGCAGTTTAGAAAGGGGGACAGAGACCCAGTACTTC. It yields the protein CASSLERGTETQYF.

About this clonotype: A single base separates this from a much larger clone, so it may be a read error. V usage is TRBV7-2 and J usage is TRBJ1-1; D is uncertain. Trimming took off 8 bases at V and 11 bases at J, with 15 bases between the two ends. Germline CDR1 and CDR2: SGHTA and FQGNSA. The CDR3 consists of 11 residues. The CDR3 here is CASPRRFAAFF. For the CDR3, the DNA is TGTGCCAGCCCCCGGCGGTTCGCCGCTTTCTTT.

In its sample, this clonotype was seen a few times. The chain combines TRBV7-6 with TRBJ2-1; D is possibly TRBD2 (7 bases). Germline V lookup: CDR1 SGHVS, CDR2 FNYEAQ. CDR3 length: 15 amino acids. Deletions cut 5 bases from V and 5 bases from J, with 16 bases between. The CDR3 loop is CASSRLRGANNEQFF. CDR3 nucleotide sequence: TGTGCCAGCAGCCGCCTCCGGGGGGCTAACAATGAGCAGTTCTTC.

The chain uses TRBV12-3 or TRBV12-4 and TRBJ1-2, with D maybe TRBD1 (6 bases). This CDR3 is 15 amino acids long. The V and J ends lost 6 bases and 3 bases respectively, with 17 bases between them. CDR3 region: CASRPSGASYYGYTF. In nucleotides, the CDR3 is TGTGCCAGCAGGCCTTCAGGGGCGAGTTACTATGGCTACACCTTC.

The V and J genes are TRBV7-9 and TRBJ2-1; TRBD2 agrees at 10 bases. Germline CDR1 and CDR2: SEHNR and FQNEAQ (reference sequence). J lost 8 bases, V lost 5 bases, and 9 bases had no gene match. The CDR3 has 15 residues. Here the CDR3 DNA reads TGTGCCAGCAGCCCAGCGGGGGGGAGCGATCATGAGCAGTTCTTC. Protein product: CASSPAGGSDHEQFF.

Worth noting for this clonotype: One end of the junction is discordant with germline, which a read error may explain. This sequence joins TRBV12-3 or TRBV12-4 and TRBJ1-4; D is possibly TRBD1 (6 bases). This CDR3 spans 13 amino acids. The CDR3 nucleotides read TGTGCCAGCAGTTTAAACAGGGATGAAAAACGGTTTTTT. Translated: CASSLNRDEKRFF.

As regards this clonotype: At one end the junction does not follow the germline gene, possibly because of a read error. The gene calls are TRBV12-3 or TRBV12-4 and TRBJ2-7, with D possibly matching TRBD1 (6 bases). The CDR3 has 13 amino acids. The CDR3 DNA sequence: TGTGCCAGCGGTTTGGGCAGGGGATACGAGCAGTACTTC. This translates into CASGLGRGYEQYF.

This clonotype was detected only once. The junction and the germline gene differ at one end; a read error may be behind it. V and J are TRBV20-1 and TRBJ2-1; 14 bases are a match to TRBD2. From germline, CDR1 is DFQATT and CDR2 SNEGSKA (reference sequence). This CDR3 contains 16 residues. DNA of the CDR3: TGCAGTGCTAGACCGCGAAGACTAGCGGGGGGGGTTGAGCGGTTCTTC. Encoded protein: CSARPRRLAGGVERFF.

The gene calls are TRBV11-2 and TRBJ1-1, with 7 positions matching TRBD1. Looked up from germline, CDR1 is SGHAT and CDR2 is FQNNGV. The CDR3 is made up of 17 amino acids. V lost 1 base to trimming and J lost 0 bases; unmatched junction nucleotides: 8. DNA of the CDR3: TGTGCCAGCAGCTTAGTCTTACGGGGACAGCTGAACACTGAAGCTTTCTTT. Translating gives CASSLVLRGQLNTEAFF.

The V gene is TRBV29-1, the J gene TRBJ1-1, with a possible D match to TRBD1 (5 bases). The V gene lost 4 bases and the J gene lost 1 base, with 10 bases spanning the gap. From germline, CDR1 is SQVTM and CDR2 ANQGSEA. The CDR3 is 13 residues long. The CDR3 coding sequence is TGCAGCGTTGGCTCCAGGGAGAACACTGAAGCTTTCTTT. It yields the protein CSVGSRENTEAFF. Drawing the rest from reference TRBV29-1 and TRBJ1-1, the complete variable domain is SAVISQKPSRDICQRGTSLTIQCQVDSQVTMMFWYRQQPGQSLTLIATANQGSEATYESGFVIDKFPISRPNLTFSTLTVSNMSPEDSSIYLCSVGSRENTEAFFGQGTRLTVV.

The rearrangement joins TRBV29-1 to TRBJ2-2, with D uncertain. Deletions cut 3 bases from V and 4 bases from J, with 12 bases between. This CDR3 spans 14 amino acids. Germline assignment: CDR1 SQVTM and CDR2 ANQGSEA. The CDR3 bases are TGCAGCGTTGAGGCAACACGTCTCACCGGGGAGCTGTTTTTT. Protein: CSVEATRLTGELFF.

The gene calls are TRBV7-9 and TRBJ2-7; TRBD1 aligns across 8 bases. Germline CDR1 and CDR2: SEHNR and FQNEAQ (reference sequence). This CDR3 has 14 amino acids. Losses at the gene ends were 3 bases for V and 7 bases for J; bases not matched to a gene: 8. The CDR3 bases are TGTGCCAGCAGCTTCAGACAGGGGATAAGGGAGCAGTACTTC. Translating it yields CASSFRQGIREQYF.

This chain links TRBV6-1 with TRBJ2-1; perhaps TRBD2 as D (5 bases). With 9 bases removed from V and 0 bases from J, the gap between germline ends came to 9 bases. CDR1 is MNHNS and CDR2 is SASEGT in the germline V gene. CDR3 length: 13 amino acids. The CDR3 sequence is CASGGTSYNEQFF. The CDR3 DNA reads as TGTGCCAGTGGAGGAACCTCCTACAATGAGCAGTTCTTC.